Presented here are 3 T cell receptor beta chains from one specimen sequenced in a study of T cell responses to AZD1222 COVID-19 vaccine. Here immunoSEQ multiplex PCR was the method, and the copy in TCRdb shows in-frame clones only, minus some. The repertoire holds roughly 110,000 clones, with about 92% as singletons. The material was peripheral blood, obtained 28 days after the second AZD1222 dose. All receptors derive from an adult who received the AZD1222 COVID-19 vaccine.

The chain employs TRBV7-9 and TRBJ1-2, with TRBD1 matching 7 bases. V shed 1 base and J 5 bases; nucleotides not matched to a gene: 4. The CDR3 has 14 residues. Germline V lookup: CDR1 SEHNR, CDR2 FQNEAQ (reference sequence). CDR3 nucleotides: TGTGCCAGCAGCTTAGAGCCAGGGGGGTATGGCTACACCTTC. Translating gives CASSLEPGGYGYTF.

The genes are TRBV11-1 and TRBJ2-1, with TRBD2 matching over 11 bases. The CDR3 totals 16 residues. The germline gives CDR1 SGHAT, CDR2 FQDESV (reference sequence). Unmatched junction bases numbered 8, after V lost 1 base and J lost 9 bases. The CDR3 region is CASSLDDSGGVTEQFF. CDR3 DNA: TGTGCCAGCAGCTTAGATGATAGCGGGGGGGTGACTGAGCAGTTCTTC.

CDR3 nucleotides: TGTGCCACCAGTGAACCGAACGACAGGGGAGGGCTAAAACTGTTTTTT. Encoded protein: CATSEPNDRGGLKLFF. The rearrangement joins TRBV24-1 to TRBJ1-4; TRBD1 aligns across 8 bases. With 4 bases clipped from V and 10 bases from J, the junction kept 13 bases outside the gene matches. The CDR3 runs to 16 residues. Per the germline V gene, CDR1 is KGHDR and CDR2 is SFDVKD.